The 23 T cell receptor beta chains reported below all come from one sample, sequenced in a study of cytomegalovirus exposure and HLA in healthy donors. The primer mix had 60 Vbeta and 13 Jbeta primers. Measured with immunoSEQ multiplex PCR; TCRdb has only the in-frame clones, and not every one. The sample holds approximately 190,000 clones, 83% seen once. The source material was PBMCs. The receptor source for this set is a man aged 40-49 years in good health and CMV-seropositive.

This clone has a single count. V and J are TRBV7-8 and TRBJ1-2; D uncertain. Germline V gene lookup returns CDR1 SGHVS and CDR2 FQNEAQ. The CDR3 spans 14 residues. V shed 0 bases and J shed 5 bases, with 10 bases lying between them. This CDR3 reads CASSLAGSGYGYTF. The CDR3 coding sequence is TGTGCCAGCAGCTTAGCCGGCTCGGGGTATGGCTACACCTTC. Full variable domain (missing parts from reference TRBV7-8 and TRBJ1-2): GAGVSQSPRYKVAKRGQDVALRCDPISGHVSLFWYQQALGQGPEFLTYFQNEAQLDKSGLPSDRFFAERPEGSVSTLKIQRTQQEDSAVYLCASSLAGSGYGYTFGSGTRLTVV.

This rearrangement joins TRBV5-1 to TRBJ1-2; TRBD1 is a possible D gene (5 bases). V lost 0 bases and J lost 3, with 9 bases in between. The germline V gene has CDR1 SGHRS and CDR2 YFSETQ. The CDR3 totals 14 residues. CDR3 bases: TGCGCCAGCAGCTTGGCCAGGGAGGACTATGGCTACACCTTC. Its translation is CASSLAREDYGYTF.

The J gene is TRBJ1-3, the V gene TRBV6-5; 7 bases fit TRBD1. V shed 5 bases and J 0 bases; nucleotides not matched to a gene: 4. This CDR3 region has 15 residues. Germline lookup yields CDR1 MNHEY and CDR2 SVGAGI. Here the CDR3 reads CASSQGGISGNTIYF. The DNA for the CDR3 is TGTGCCAGCAGTCAGGGGGGCATCTCTGGAAACACCATATATTTT.

The rearrangement links TRBV7-9 to TRBJ2-3; D is possibly TRBD2 (5 bases). Trimming took 8 bases from V and 0 from J, leaving 18 bases between them. Germline V gene sequence: CDR1 SEHNR, CDR2 FQNEAQ (reference sequence). CDR3 length: 16 amino acids. The CDR3 nucleotides read TGTGCCAGCGGCCTTTCTCCCAGCGGTAGCACAGATACGCAGTATTTT. Translation gives CASGLSPSGSTDTQYF.

The chain employs TRBV6-6 and TRBJ2-1; TRBD1 might be the D (6 bases). The germline CDR1 and CDR2 sequences are MNHNY and SVGAGI (reference sequence). The V gene lost 8 bases and the J gene lost 8 bases, with 13 bases spanning the gap. This CDR3 region has 12 residues. The CDR3 nucleotides are TGTGCCAGCGGCGTACAGGGCTATGAGCAGTTCTTC. Translated, it gives CASGVQGYEQFF.

This sequence joins TRBV12-2 and TRBJ2-7; the D call of TRBD2 is as the table states it, not checked on the DNA. TRBV12-2 is an annotated pseudogene. There are 14 residues in the CDR3. The CDR3 loop reads CASRLATRIYEQYF. CDR3 coding DNA: TGTGCAAGTCGCTTAGCGACTAGAATCTACGAGCAGTACTTC.

The CDR3 sequence is CASSSVFRGAFF. CDR3 in DNA: TGTGCCAGCAGCTCAGTCTTCCGGGGAGCTTTCTTT. The chain has TRBV11-2 and TRBJ1-1; no definite D call. The V gene lost 4 bases and the J gene lost 10 bases, with 13 bases spanning the gap. Germline CDR1 and CDR2: SGHAT and FQNNGV. This CDR3 contains 12 residues.

The V and J genes are TRBV19 and TRBJ2-3; the D is unclear. The germline V gene encodes CDR1 LNHDA and CDR2 SQIVND (reference sequence). The CDR3 covers 16 residues. V was trimmed by 3 bases and J by 0 bases, leaving 13 bases between them. CDR3 sequence reads: CASSILPQASTDTQYF. The CDR3 coding sequence is TGTGCCAGTAGTATCCTTCCCCAGGCTAGCACAGATACGCAGTATTTT.

This chain links TRBV11-3 with TRBJ1-1; D remains ambiguous. Per the germline V gene, CDR1 is SGHNT and CDR2 is YENEEA. This CDR3 is built from 14 residues. Trimming removed 5 bases from V and 3 bases from J, with 13 bases in between. In DNA form, the CDR3 reads TGTGCCAGCAGCCCTTCGGGGAGGGACACTGAAGCTTTCTTT. Translating it yields CASSPSGRDTEAFF.

The V and J genes are TRBV7-2 and TRBJ1-3; D is unresolved. The V end was cut by 1 base, the J end by 0 bases, with 10 bases between. Germline V CDR1 and CDR2: SGHTA, FQGNSA. The CDR3 is made up of 16 amino acids. In DNA form, the CDR3 reads TGTGCCAGCAGCTTAGACAGACAATCCTCTGGAAACACCATATATTTT. The encoded protein is CASSLDRQSSGNTIYF.

The chain employs TRBV4-3 and TRBJ2-7; D is unresolved. Germline values: CDR1 LGHNA, CDR2 YSLEER. This CDR3 contains 13 residues. The germline V and J ends were trimmed by 0 bases and 12 bases, with 15 bases remaining between them. The CDR3 reads CASSQDLGVVLYF. CDR3 nucleotide sequence: TGCGCCAGCAGCCAAGATCTCGGAGTAGTTCTGTACTTC.

The rearrangement uses TRBV6-1 and TRBJ1-2; D gene unclear. V gave up 5 bases and J gave up 4 bases, with 11 bases separating them. Germline assignment: CDR1 MNHNS and CDR2 SASEGT. This CDR3 has 13 residues. CDR3 loop: CASSPRGFYGYTF. The CDR3 coding sequence is TGTGCCAGCAGTCCTCGCGGATTCTATGGCTACACCTTC.

V and J are TRBV5-1 and TRBJ1-4, with a tentative D call TRBD1 (5 bases). Germline assignment: CDR1 SGHRS and CDR2 YFSETQ. The CDR3 sequence is 15 residues long. Between the trimmed V and J ends, which lost 2 bases and 7 bases, there was a span of 15 bases. CDR3 nucleotides: TGCGCCAGCAGCTTTTCACCAGGGTCAGGTGAAAAACTGTTTTTT. Encoded protein: CASSFSPGSGEKLFF.

The CDR3 loop is CASSKTGPPEAFF. The CDR3 region has the DNA TGTGCCAGTAGTAAGACAGGACCCCCTGAAGCTTTCTTT. The chain combines TRBV19 with TRBJ1-1, with D possibly TRBD1 on 6 matching bases. The germline gives CDR1 LNHDA, CDR2 SQIVND (reference sequence). There are 13 residues in the CDR3. The V gene lost 4 bases and the J gene lost 6 bases, with 12 bases spanning the gap.

The V gene is TRBV18, the J gene TRBJ2-3; the D is unclear. CDR1 and CDR2 (germline): KGHSH, LQKENI. V was shortened by 1 base and J by 4 bases, with 9 bases between the two germline ends. The CDR3 sequence is 14 residues long. The CDR3 bases are TGTGCCAGCTCACCACTCCCCGCGGCAGATACGCAGTATTTT. This encodes CASSPLPAADTQYF.

This chain links TRBV27 with TRBJ1-6; possible D gene TRBD1, 5 bases. Germline V gene sequence: CDR1 MNHEY, CDR2 SMNVEV (reference sequence). Trimming stripped 2 bases from V and 3 bases from J, with 8 bases between. This CDR3 spans 15 amino acids. CDR3 sequence (DNA): TGTGCCAGCAGTTTACAGGGTATCTATAATTCACCCCTCCACTTT. Its translation: CASSLQGIYNSPLHF.

A single count supports this clone. The chain carries TRBV27 and TRBJ2-2, with D perhaps matching TRBD2 (6 bases). The CDR3 contains 16 residues. In germline, CDR1 is MNHEY, CDR2 SMNVEV (reference sequence). V lost 4 bases and J lost 3, with 15 bases in between. CDR3 DNA sequence: TGTGCCAGCAGTTCCATGGGTAGCGGATACACCGGGGAGCTGTTTTTT. Protein product: CASSSMGSGYTGELFF.

The chain links TRBV6-6 to TRBJ1-1; 11 bases map to TRBD1. The CDR3 is 14 residues long. Trimming at V came to 6 bases and at J to 8 bases, leaving 8 bases not matched to a gene. Germline lookup yields CDR1 MNHNY and CDR2 SVGAGI (reference sequence). The CDR3: CASSRTGGSGEAFF. DNA for the CDR3: TGTGCCAGCAGCCGGACAGGGGGCAGCGGCGAAGCTTTCTTT.

V usage is TRBV5-1 and J usage is TRBJ1-1; D is uncertain. CDR1 and CDR2 (germline): SGHRS, YFSETQ. This CDR3 region has 12 residues. V lost 3 bases, J lost 3 bases, and 6 bases lay in between. The CDR3 here is CASSSSYTEAFF. As DNA, the CDR3 is TGCGCCAGCAGCTCTTCTTACACTGAAGCTTTCTTT. The full variable domain, with the rest looked up from reference TRBV5-1 and TRBJ1-1, is KAGVTQTPRYLIKTRGQQVTLSCSPISGHRSVSWYQQTPGQGLQFLFEYFSETQRNKGNFPGRFSGRQFSNSRSEMNVSTLELGDSALYLCASSSSYTEAFFGQGTRLTVV.

This chain links TRBV6-5 with TRBJ2-1; the match to TRBD2 covers 9 bases. The CDR3 runs 15 residues. The germline V gene has CDR1 MNHEY and CDR2 SVGAGI. The J segment lost 2 bases and the V segment lost 5 bases, leaving 4 bases of the junction unmatched. This chain's CDR3 is CASSVLAGAYNEQFF. The CDR3 DNA is TGTGCCAGCAGTGTCTTAGCGGGAGCCTACAATGAGCAGTTCTTC.

The rearrangement links TRBV27 to TRBJ2-4, with TRBD2 identical over 12 bases. CDR3 length: 13 residues. Looked up from germline, CDR1 is MNHEY and CDR2 is SMNVEV (reference sequence). Trimming took 6 bases from V and 12 from J; bases not matched to a gene: 6. The CDR3 DNA is TGTGCCAGCAGGCTAGCGGGAGGGCTCAGTCAGTACTTC. It codes for CASRLAGGLSQYF.

The chain combines TRBV19 with TRBJ1-5; 10 positions agree with TRBD1. V was pared by 0 bases and J by 6 bases, with 8 bases of the junction left unmatched. CDR3 length equals 17 residues. The germline V gene has CDR1 LNHDA and CDR2 SQIVND (reference sequence). Written as DNA, the CDR3 is TGTGCCAGTAGTATAGATTCAGGGACAGGGGTGGGTCAGCCCCAGCATTTT. This gives the protein CASSIDSGTGVGQPQHF.

The J gene is TRBJ2-1, the V gene TRBV5-8; 8 bases are shared with TRBD1. The CDR3 spans 15 residues. V lost 4 bases, J lost 4 bases, and 7 bases stayed unmatched. Germline CDR1 SGHTS, CDR2 YDEGEE. CDR3 loop: CASSLRQGPYNEQFF. The CDR3 region has the DNA TGTGCCAGCAGCCTACGACAGGGGCCTTACAATGAGCAGTTCTTC.